One sample yielded the 9 T cell receptor beta chains listed below, sequenced in a study of immune characterization of retroperitoneal liposarcoma. TCRdb re-called the PCR reads with MiXCR, one entry per CDR3 protein. Among some 3,100 distinct CDR3 sequences listed, less than 30% were seen once. The specimen sequenced was tumor tissue. These receptors were obtained from a female donor with retroperitoneal liposarcoma.

This clonotype has a handful of counts. This sequence joins TRBV7-2 and TRBJ2-1, with D possibly being TRBD1 (6 bases). The J call is uncertain, as TRBJ2-5 better fits the DNA end. Germline lookup yields CDR1 SGHTA and CDR2 FQGNSA. This CDR3 contains 15 residues. Here the CDR3 reads CASSLGGHQGETQYF. In DNA, the CDR3 is TGTGCCAGCAGCTTAGGGGGACATCAAGGGGAGACCCAGTACTTC.

This clonotype was seen only a few times. The chain carries TRBV5-1 and TRBJ2-1; 10 bases agree with TRBD1. The CDR3 contains 14 residues. J gave up 8 bases and V 4 bases, and 6 bases lay outside the gene matches. CDR1 is SGHRS, CDR2 YFSETQ, per germline. CDR3 loop: CASSMGQGFDEQFF. In nucleotides, the CDR3 is TGCGCCAGCAGCATGGGACAGGGGTTTGATGAGCAGTTCTTC.

V and J are TRBV7-2 and TRBJ2-5, with D possibly being TRBD1 (6 bases). V was cut by 5 bases and J by 4 bases, with 11 bases left in between. This CDR3 spans 13 amino acids. Germline lookup yields CDR1 SGHTA and CDR2 FQGNSA. This chain's CDR3 is CASSTWTAETQYF. As DNA, the CDR3 is TGTGCCAGCAGCACCTGGACAGCAGAGACCCAGTACTTC.

The V gene is TRBV6-1, the J gene TRBJ2-3, with D uncertain. TRBJ2-7 matches the DNA end more closely, so the J call is doubtful. CDR3 size: 14 residues. CDR1 is MNHNS, CDR2 SASEGT, per germline. The CDR3 nucleotides are TGTGCCAGCAGTCCACGGAGTCCACCCTACGAGCAGTACTTC. It yields the protein CASSPRSPPYEQYF.

V usage is TRBV12-3 or TRBV12-4 and J usage is TRBJ2-5; TRBD2 aligns across 13 bases. With the DNA end fitting TRBJ2-1 better, the J assignment may be wrong. CDR3 length: 16 residues. CDR3 amino acids: CASSDPTSGRRGTQFF. CDR3 coding DNA: TGTGCCAGCAGTGACCCGACTAGCGGGAGGCGGGGGACCCAGTTCTTC.

About this clonotype: A read error may account for a junction end that differs from germline. The CDR3 bases are TGTGCTAGCAGCTTAAGGGAATTGGGTGAGCAGTACTTC. Protein: CASSLRELGEQYF. This chain links TRBV7-6 with TRBJ2-1; D is unclear. The J call may be incorrect, as the DNA end agrees better with TRBJ2-7. Germline CDR1 and CDR2: SGHVS and FNYEAQ. CDR3 length: 13 residues.

In the case of this clonotype: This may be a read error: a much more frequent sequence differs by one nucleotide. The chain has TRBV6-1 and TRBJ2-4, with 8 bases that match TRBD2. CDR3 length equals 15 residues. After removal of 5 bases from V and 13 bases from J, the junction contained 16 bases not matched to a gene. From germline, CDR1 is MNHNS and CDR2 SASEGT. CDR3 sequence reads: CASSSPTSDYNEQYF. The CDR3 DNA follows: TGTGCCAGCAGTTCCCCGACTAGCGATTACAATGAGCAGTACTTC.

By proportion, this clonotype is medium-sized. This chain links TRBV7-2 with TRBJ2-3; 12 bases fit TRBD2. Germline V lookup: CDR1 SGHTA, CDR2 FQGNSA. The CDR3 is 18 residues long. V trimming: 0 bases; J trimming: 8 bases; junction bases outside the gene matches: 12. CDR3 amino acids: CASSLAPPTSGRSRTQYF. CDR3 nucleotide sequence: TGTGCCAGCAGCTTAGCGCCCCCTACTAGCGGGAGGTCTCGTACGCAGTATTTT.

V is TRBV6-1 and J is TRBJ2-5; 9 bases align to TRBD1. The DNA end favors TRBJ2-1, so the J call may be wrong. The CDR3 has 15 amino acids. CDR1 MNHNS and CDR2 SASEGT come from the germline V gene. CDR3 residues: CASSQNRGLVNEQFF. In DNA, the CDR3 is TGTGCCAGCAGTCAAAACAGGGGGCTAGTCAATGAGCAGTTCTTC.